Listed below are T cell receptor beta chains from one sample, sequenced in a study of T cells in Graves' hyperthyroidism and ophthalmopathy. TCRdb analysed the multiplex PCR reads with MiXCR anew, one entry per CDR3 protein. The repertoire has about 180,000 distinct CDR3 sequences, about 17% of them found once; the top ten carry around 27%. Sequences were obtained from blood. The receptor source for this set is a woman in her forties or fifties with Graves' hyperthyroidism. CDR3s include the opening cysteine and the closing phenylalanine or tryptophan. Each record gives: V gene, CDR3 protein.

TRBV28	CASSSSGTGFHEQYF
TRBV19	CASSIEWGKNSNQPQHF
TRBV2	CASRGGRNTEAFF
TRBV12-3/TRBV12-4	CASSLVSSGTEAFF
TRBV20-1	CSARDPRGMIRETQYF
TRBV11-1	CASSRESMNTEAFF
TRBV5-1	CASSQNPKPGEQYF
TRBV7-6	CASSLGGSYTGELFF
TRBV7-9	CASSRDGHEQYF
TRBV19	CASSIGSGGVKNTGELFF
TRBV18	CASHGTGEAFF
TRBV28	CASSFSGPYEQYF
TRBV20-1	CSARVALQETQYF
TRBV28	CASSLAERKFYNEQFF
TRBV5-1	CASSSTTSTDTQYF
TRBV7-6	CASSVRQGRAETQYF
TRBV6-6	CASSYSKGREETQYF
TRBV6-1	CASRGLALNEQFF
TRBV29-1	CSVEELNQNYGYTF
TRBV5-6	CASSLGTGRSSYEQYF
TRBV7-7	CASSFPGAAETQYF
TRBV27	CVSSPQGLAAQLGNEQFF
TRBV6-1	CASGPSGYEQYF
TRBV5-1	CASSFSEVPSTDTQYF
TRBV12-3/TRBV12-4	CASGWGDRGPELPIGTQYF
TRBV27	CASSLRTGVTGELFF
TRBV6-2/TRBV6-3	CASSSDREGSFGYTF
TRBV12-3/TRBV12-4	CASRLTQGAVIEQFF
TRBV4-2	CASSQTGLAGEETQYF
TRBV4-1	CASSQVVGGGAANEQFF
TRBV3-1	CASSRRTANTEAFF
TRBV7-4	CASSFGQGVWAFF
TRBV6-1	CASSGLAGGPRTDTQYF
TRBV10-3	CAISTGDSGNTIYF
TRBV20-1	CSPDYRETQYF
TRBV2	CASSGQGLNYGYTF
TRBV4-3	CASSQSGGEGTGELFF
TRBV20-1	CSARRGGPYEQYF
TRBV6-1	CASSGFLQGSNYGYTF
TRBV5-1	CASSLTSGDLRYEQYF
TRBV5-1	CASYLGLNTEAFF
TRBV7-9	CASSRTPSLEQYF
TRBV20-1	CSASELTGVGQPQHF
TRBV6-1	CAGSSGQFNQPQHF
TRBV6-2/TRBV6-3	CASPNSAYEKLFF
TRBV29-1	CSVYPTRSYGYTF
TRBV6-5	CASSYTNREQPQHF
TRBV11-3	CASSLGTGPAFF
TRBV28	CASLRGGYGYTF
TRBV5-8	CASSLGRGNYGYTF
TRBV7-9	CASSPGWPRYGYTF
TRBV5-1	CASSLFSGFQETQYF
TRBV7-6	CASSLGLLSTEAFF
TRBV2	CASSEAGSGVYGYTF